This T cell receptor (beta chain) was recorded in a study of human thymus T cells. The assay was immunoSEQ multiplex PCR, and TCRdb's table has in-frame clones only and misses some. The sample includes some 57,000 clones, 94% of them seen just once. The germline V gene has CDR1 MNHEY and CDR2 SVGAGI. Unmatched junction bases numbered 6, after V lost 6 bases and J lost 3 bases. This CDR3 is built from 14 residues. The V call is TRBV6-5, the J call TRBJ2-7; 9 nucleotides align to TRBD1. Material: blood. This sequence originates from a boy under two years old with a congenital heart defect but otherwise immunologically healthy. The CDR3 is CASSLQGASYEQYF. The DNA for the CDR3 is TGTGCCAGCAGCCTACAGGGGGCTAGCTACGAGCAGTACTTC.